This TCR beta chain was observed in a study of response to subunit inactivated influenza vaccine. A single record per CDR3 protein comes from TCRdb applying MiXCR to the RT-PCR reads. The table includes 650,000 to 800,000 distinct CDR3 sequences, around 14% detected once. Notes on this clonotype: What it recognizes is unknown.

CDR3 size: 14 residues. The J segment lost 1 base and the V segment lost 3 bases, leaving 4 bases of the junction unmatched. Germline V gives CDR1 DFQATT, CDR2 SNEGSKA (reference sequence). Study-level findings and limits: Authors suggested each seasonal flu vaccination may recruit only limited numbers of new T cells.

Material: PBMCs from blood, obtained around 15 days before vaccination. This receptor was obtained from a man aged 50 to 60 who received an inactivated influenza vaccine. The chain employs TRBV20-1 and TRBJ2-3; 7 bases map to TRBD1. This CDR3 is CSASRGLGTDTQYF. In nucleotides, the CDR3 is TGCAGTGCTAGTAGGGGGCTGGGCACAGATACGCAGTATTTT.